This T cell receptor beta chain is drawn from a study of blood T cell repertoires in COVID-19. Study-level background: Samples came from the United States, Italy and Spain, spanning acute and convalescent COVID-19. From T cells, B-cell-depleted T cells, or PBMCs came the material, which was cDNA or gDNA.

The ends lost 4 bases at V and 5 bases at J; junction bases unmatched: 3. The CDR3 spans 15 residues. Germline CDR1 and CDR2: SNHLY and FYNNEI. In the source study's methods: Nucleated cell counts were estimated from reference gene primer amplification. Some clones are missing from TCRdb's copy, which holds only in-frame ones; the method was immunoSEQ multiplex PCR. V and J calls and clone size are those listed in that table; D and trimming were worked out from the DNA. The sample lists around 30,000 clones; roughly 91% were seen once. Sequenced sample: peripheral blood. The V call is TRBV2, the J call TRBJ2-3; 13 positions match TRBD2. This clonotype originated in a man older than 75 with acute or convalescent COVID-19. The CDR3 spells CASSGLAGGGDTQYF. The CDR3 DNA follows: TGTGCCAGCAGTGGACTAGCGGGGGGAGGAGATACGCAGTATTTT.